Here is one T cell receptor (beta chain) with its context. What it binds is unknown. Surgery cases with the highest brain T cell transcript signatures were chosen for sequencing. At least one anti-epileptic drug was given before surgery. The CDR3 consists of 20 residues. The data belong to a study of brain T cells in children with intractable seizures. Overall study findings and caveats: Absence of clones before surgery may stem from lower sequencing depth. Top 50 brain clonotypes included both public and private clones.

Profiled with immunoSEQ multiplex PCR; TCRdb holds only in-frame clones, not every one. The sample shows over 7,500 clones, approximately 69% of them seen only once. The TCR was taken from a girl aged 2 to 10 with tuberous sclerosis and intractable seizures. Sequencing used resected brain tissue, obtained at surgery. The genes are TRBV21-1 and TRBJ2-2. TRBV21-1 is an annotated pseudogene. This CDR3 reads CASSRLGSSLPFSNTGELFF. The CDR3 DNA reads TGTGCCAGCAGCAGATTAGGGTCCAGCTTGCCCTTTTCGAACACCGGGGAGCTGTTTTTT.